This T cell receptor (beta chain) was sequenced during a study of blood T cell repertoires in COVID-19. Germline assignment: CDR1 MNHEY and CDR2 SMNVEV (reference sequence). The CDR3 length is 13 residues. Trimming pared 6 bases from V and 9 bases from J, leaving 15 bases between. Profiled with immunoSEQ multiplex PCR; TCRdb holds only in-frame clones, not every one. In the table there are about 61,000 clones, 86% of which are singletons. The V gene is TRBV27, the J gene TRBJ1-5; D perhaps matches TRBD1 (6 bases). The sequenced material came from peripheral blood. The sequence came from a human donor in a cohort sampled during active COVID-19. Here the CDR3 DNA reads TGTGCCAGCAGGACAGGTCCCCGCGGGCCCCAGCATTTT. Translating gives CASRTGPRGPQHF.